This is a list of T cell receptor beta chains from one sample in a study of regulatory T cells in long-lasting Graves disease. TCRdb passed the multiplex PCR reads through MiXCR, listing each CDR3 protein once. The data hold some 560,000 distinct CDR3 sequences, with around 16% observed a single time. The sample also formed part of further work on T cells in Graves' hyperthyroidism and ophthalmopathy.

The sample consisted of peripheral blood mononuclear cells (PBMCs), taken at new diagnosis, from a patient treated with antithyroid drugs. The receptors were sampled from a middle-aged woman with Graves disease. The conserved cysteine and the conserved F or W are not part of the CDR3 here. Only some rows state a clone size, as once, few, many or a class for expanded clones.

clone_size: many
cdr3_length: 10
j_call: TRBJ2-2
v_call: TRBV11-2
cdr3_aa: ASLDEAGELF

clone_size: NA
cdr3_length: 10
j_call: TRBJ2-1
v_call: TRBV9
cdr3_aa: ASSVPSDEQF

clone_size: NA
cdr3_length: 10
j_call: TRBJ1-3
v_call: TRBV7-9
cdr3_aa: ASSVDSGTIY

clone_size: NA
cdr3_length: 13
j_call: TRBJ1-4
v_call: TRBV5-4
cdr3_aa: ASSPDGSTNEKLF

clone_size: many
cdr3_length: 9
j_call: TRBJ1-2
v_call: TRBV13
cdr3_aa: ASDSPYGYT

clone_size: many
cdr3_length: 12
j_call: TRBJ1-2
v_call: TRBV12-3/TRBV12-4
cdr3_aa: ASSATGVNYGYT

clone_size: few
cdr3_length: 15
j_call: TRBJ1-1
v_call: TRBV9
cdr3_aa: ASSVVDGQFMNTEAF

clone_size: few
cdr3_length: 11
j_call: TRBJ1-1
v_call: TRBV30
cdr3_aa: AWSPGPNTEAF

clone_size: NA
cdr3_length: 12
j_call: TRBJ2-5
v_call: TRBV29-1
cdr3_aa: SVDIWGGKETQY

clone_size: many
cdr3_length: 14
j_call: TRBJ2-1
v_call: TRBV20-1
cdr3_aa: SARMGGGAAYNEQF

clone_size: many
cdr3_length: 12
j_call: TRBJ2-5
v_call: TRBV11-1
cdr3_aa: ASSFGGPQETQY

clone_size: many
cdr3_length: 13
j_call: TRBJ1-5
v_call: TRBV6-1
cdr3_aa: ASSEREYSNQPQH

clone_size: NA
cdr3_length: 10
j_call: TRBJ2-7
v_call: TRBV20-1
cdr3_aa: SAPDLRGEQY

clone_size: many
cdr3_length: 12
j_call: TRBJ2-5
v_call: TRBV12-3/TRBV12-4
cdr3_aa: ASSLWTAQETQY

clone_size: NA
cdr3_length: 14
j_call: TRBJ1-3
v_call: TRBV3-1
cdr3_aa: ASSEDRWQYRNTIY

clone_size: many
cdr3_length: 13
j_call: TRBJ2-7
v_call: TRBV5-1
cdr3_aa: ASSPGRGSGEQYH

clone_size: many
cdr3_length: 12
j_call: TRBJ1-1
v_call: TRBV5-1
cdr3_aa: ASSSRAGFTEAF

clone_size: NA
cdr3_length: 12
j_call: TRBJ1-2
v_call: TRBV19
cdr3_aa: ASTSPRDYYGYT

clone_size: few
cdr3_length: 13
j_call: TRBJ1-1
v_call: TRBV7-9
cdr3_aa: ASSLGDRENTEAF

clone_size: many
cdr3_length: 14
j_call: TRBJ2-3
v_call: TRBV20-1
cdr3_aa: SALRPGQAGSDTQY

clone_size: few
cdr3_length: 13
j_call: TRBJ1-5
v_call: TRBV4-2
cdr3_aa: ASSQAQESNQPQH

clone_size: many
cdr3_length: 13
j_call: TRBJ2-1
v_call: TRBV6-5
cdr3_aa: ASSYPSGGAGEQF